The 23 T cell receptor gamma chains below all came from one sample that was sequenced in a study of gammadelta T cells in human blood. TCRdb redid clone calling on the RT-PCR reads using CATT. In total, the table holds 95 to 100 gamma-chain clones. The sequenced sample was Vgamma9Vdelta2 gamma-delta T cells from adult blood. Receptor source: a human donor.

A few counts support this clone. It differs at one base from a far larger clone, so likely a read error. The rearrangement joins TRGV10 to TRGJ1 or TRGJ2. TRGV10 is treated as an ORF (open reading frame) with a function not yet certain. The CDR3 covers 14 residues. The CDR3 bases are TGTGCTGCGTGGGACCTTCCGGTCTATTATAAGAAGCTCTTT. Protein: CAAWDLPVYYKKLF.

Details on this clone: TCRdb's protein for this DNA is that of a much larger clone and differs from the translation at residue 5, likely a read error; the protein shown is the DNA translation. V usage is TRGV9 and J usage is TRGJP. No J segment appears in TCRdb, so it was assigned here by matching the sequence to germline. CDR1 is GITISATS and CDR2 is ISYDGTV in the germline V gene (reference sequence). CDR3 length: 17 residues. V gave up 5 bases and J gave up 5 bases; unmatched junction bases: 9. For the CDR3, the DNA is TGTGCCTTGTGGGGGGTTCGGGAAGAGTTGGGCAAAAAAATCAAGGTATTT. Protein sequence: CALWGVREELGKKIKVF.

This clone was seen a few times. TCRdb shows a much larger clone's protein in place of this DNA's translation, and the two differ at residue 13, likely through a read error; the protein shown is translated from the DNA. This chain connects TRGV9 to TRGJP. Germline CDR1 and CDR2: GITISATS and ISYDGTV (reference sequence). This CDR3 spans 16 amino acids. The CDR3 protein is CALWESEELGKKVKVF. CDR3 coding DNA: TGTGCCTTGTGGGAAAGCGAGGAGTTGGGCAAAAAAGTCAAGGTATTT.

This clone is deemed large (0.1 to 1%). A much more abundant neighbour one base away suggests this may be a read error. The chain couples TRGV10 to TRGJ1 or TRGJ2. TRGV10 is marked as an open reading frame, function uncertain. The CDR3 has 14 residues. V dropped 8 bases and J dropped 4; count of bases not matched to a gene: 12. CDR3 sequence (DNA): TGTGCTGCGTGGGACCTTCTGGTCTATTATAAGAAACTCTTT. This sequence encodes CAAWDLLVYYKKLF.

In its sample, this clone was seen a few times. TCRdb has a much larger clone's protein, which differs at residue 13 from the translation of this DNA, likely because of a read error; what is shown is the protein translated from the DNA. The chain links TRGV9 to TRGJP. The germline V gene encodes CDR1 GITISATS and CDR2 ISYDGTV (reference sequence). The CDR3 has 16 residues. The CDR3 nucleotides are TGTGCCTTGTGGGAGGCACAAGAGTTGGGCAAAAAAAACAAGGTATTT. Its translation is CALWEAQELGKKNKVF.

This clone is judged large. The chain links TRGV9 to TRGJP. The V segment lost 1 base and the J segment 4 bases; nucleotides outside the gene matches: 4. The length of the CDR3 is 17 residues. From germline, CDR1 is GITISATS and CDR2 ISYDGTV (reference sequence). The CDR3 DNA reads TGTGCCTTGTGGGAGGTCCACCAAGAGTTGGGCAAAAAAATCAAGGTATTT. It translates to CALWEVHQELGKKIKVF.

This clone was recorded a few times. The protein in TCRdb stems from a much larger clone and differs at residue 11 from this DNA's translation, likely a read error; here the protein is translated from the DNA. The chain recombines TRGV10 with TRGJ1 or TRGJ2. TRGV10 belongs to the ORF category, with a function that is uncertain. The CDR3 spans 14 residues. CDR3 loop: CAAWDLPVYYRKLF. CDR3 DNA: TGTGCTGCGTGGGACCTTCCGGTCTATTATAGGAAACTCTTT.

This clone came up a few times. This likely reflects a read error, since a far larger clone is one base away. The sample carries other DNA sequences with the same CDR3. V gene TRGV9 combines with J gene TRGJP. This CDR3 is built from 16 residues. Germline V lookup: CDR1 GITISATS, CDR2 ISYDGTV (reference sequence). V was clipped by 5 bases and J by 4 bases; unmatched bases: 5. The CDR3 nucleotides are TGTGCCTTGTGGGGCCTACAAGAGTTGGGCAAAAAAATCAAGGTATTT. This codes for CALWGLQELGKKIKVF.

Details on this clone: This DNA's translation differs at residue 7 from TCRdb's protein, which comes from a much larger clone; a read error is likely, and the protein shown is translated from the DNA. The chain links TRGV10 to TRGJ1 or TRGJ2. TRGV10 is reported as an ORF; its role is uncertain. The V gene end was trimmed by 8 bases and the J gene end by 4 bases; junction bases not matched to a gene: 12. This CDR3 is built from 14 residues. The DNA of the CDR3 is TGTGCTGCGTGGGACCTTACGGTCTATTATAAGAAACTCTTT. Translating gives CAAWDLTVYYKKLF.

As regards this clone: TCRdb lists the protein of a much larger clone for this DNA, which differs at residue 12, so this is likely a read error; the protein given here is translated from the DNA itself. The chain carries TRGV9 and TRGJP. The CDR3 is 16 amino acids. CDR1 and CDR2 from the germline V gene are GITISATS and ISYDGTV (reference sequence). The CDR3 is CALWEVLELGKNIKVF. The CDR3 region has the DNA TGTGCCTTGTGGGAGGTGCTGGAGTTGGGCAAAAATATCAAGGTATTT.

This clone rates as hyperexpanded. Other nucleotide sequences in the sample specify the same CDR3. The V gene is TRGV9, the J gene TRGJP. The CDR3 extends over 16 amino acids. The junction had 2 bases not matched to a gene; V was cut back by 2 bases and J by 4 bases. The V gene's germline CDR1 is GITISATS and CDR2 ISYDGTV (reference sequence). CDR3 bases: TGTGCCTTGTGGGAGGACCAAGAGTTGGGCAAAAAAATCAAGGTATTT. It yields the protein CALWEDQELGKKIKVF.

Concerning this clone itself: A single base is all that separates this from a far larger clone, so a read error is likely. This CDR3 is also generated by other DNA sequences in the sample. The V and J genes are TRGV9 and TRGJP. The CDR3 runs 15 residues. Per the germline V gene, CDR1 is GITISATS and CDR2 is ISYDGTV (reference sequence). The CDR3 sequence is CALWEQELGKKIKVF. As DNA, the CDR3 is TGTGCCTTGTGGGAACAAGAGTTGGGCAAAAAGATCAAGGTATTT.

A remark on this clone: The mismatch at residue 5 between this DNA's translation and the TCRdb protein of a much larger clone likely reflects a read error; the protein shown is translated from the DNA. J is TRGJP and V is TRGV9. CDR3 length: 15 residues. Germline V lookup: CDR1 GITISATS, CDR2 ISYDGTV (reference sequence). The trim removed 5 bases at V and 4 bases at J, leaving 2 bases unmatched. The CDR3 spells CALWGQELGKKIKVF. The DNA for the CDR3 is TGTGCCTTGTGGGGACAAGAGTTGGGCAAAAAAATCAAGGTATTT.

This clone is hyperexpanded. The sample contains more than one DNA sequence encoding this CDR3. The rearrangement links TRGV9 to TRGJP. The germline V gene has CDR1 GITISATS and CDR2 ISYDGTV (reference sequence). V gave up 4 bases and J gave up 4 bases; unmatched junction bases: 1. The CDR3 runs 15 residues. DNA for the CDR3: TGTGCCTTGTGGGAACAAGAGTTGGGCAAAAAAATCAAGGTATTT. It is translated as CALWEQELGKKIKVF.

Within the sample, this clone is hyperexpanded. The chain uses TRGV4 and TRGJP2. V was pared by 1 base and J by 6 bases, with 2 bases of the junction left unmatched. Germline V gene data show CDR1 as EGSTGY and CDR2 as YDSYTSSV. The CDR3 is made up of 13 amino acids. CDR3 sequence reads: CATWDGCDWIKTF. CDR3 in DNA: TGTGCCACCTGGGATGGTTGTGATTGGATCAAGACGTTT.

This clone is termed large (0.1 to 1%). It is unclear where the CDR3 begins or ends on the DNA, so no DNA is shown, and the CDR3 is as TCRdb lists it. There is no J gene call, but TRGV10 is given as the V gene. TRGV10 is annotated as an ORF whose role is uncertain. 31 amino acids form the CDR3, both terminal residues included. CDR3 in amino acids: CAAWAGIIIRNSLAVEQHLLSQVSIGRIQHF.

Regarding this clone: TCRdb assigns this DNA the protein of a much larger clone, which departs from its translation at residue 5; this likely reflects a read error, and the protein shown comes from translating the DNA. The chain couples TRGV10 to TRGJ1 or TRGJ2. TRGV10 falls under the ORF class, with uncertain function. The V gene end was trimmed by 8 bases and the J gene end by 4 bases; junction bases not matched to a gene: 12. The CDR3 loop spans 14 amino acids. The CDR3 DNA is TGTGCTGCGTGGGCCCTTCCGGTCTATTATAAGAAACTCTTT. This sequence encodes CAAWALPVYYKKLF.

This clone was picked up a small number of times. This rearrangement joins TRGV2 to TRGJ1 or TRGJ2. Germline lookup yields CDR1 EGSNGY and CDR2 YDSYNSKV. Trimming took 3 bases from V and 7 from J; bases not matched to a gene: 9. The CDR3 spans 13 residues. The CDR3 nucleotides read TGTGCCACCTGGGACTGCTTTTGGTATAAGAAACTCTTT. This sequence encodes CATWDCFWYKKLF.

With respect to this clone: A far bigger clonotype differs at one base, so this is likely a read error. The chain is built from TRGV9 and TRGJP. This CDR3 region has 17 residues. Germline CDR1 reads GITISATS; CDR2 reads ISYDGTV (reference sequence). CDR3 amino acids: CALWEVGEELGKKIKVF. The CDR3 nucleotides read TGTGCCTTGTGGGAGGTTGGGGAAGAGTTGGGCAAAAAAATCAAGGTATTT.

Regarding this clone: Translating this DNA gives a protein that differs at residue 14 from the TCRdb one, which belongs to a much larger clone; a read error is likely, and the protein shown is this translation. V and J are TRGV9 and TRGJP. The CDR3 is made up of 17 amino acids. The germline gives CDR1 GITISATS, CDR2 ISYDGTV (reference sequence). The CDR3 is CALWERVQELGKKFKVF. CDR3 DNA sequence: TGTGCCTTGTGGGAAAGGGTTCAAGAGTTGGGCAAAAAATTCAAGGTATTT.

The rearrangement links TRGV9 to TRGJP. Matching the DNA to germline supplied the J gene, which TCRdb does not give. CDR1 and CDR2 (germline): GITISATS, ISYDGTV (reference sequence). V lost 2 bases to trimming and J lost 7 bases; unmatched junction nucleotides: 5. The CDR3 has 16 residues. The CDR3 nucleotides are TGTGCCTTGTGGGAGGCGCCGGAGTTGGGCAAAAAAATCAAGGTATTT. It translates to CALWEAPELGKKIKVF.

Concerning this clone itself: This clone may be a read error of a much larger clone one base away. It is unclear where the CDR3 begins or ends on the DNA, so no DNA is shown, and the CDR3 is as TCRdb lists it. The V gene was identified as TRGV5, while no J gene was called. Per the germline V gene, CDR1 is VINAFY and CDR2 is YDVSNSKD. The CDR3 totals 28 residues, both ends included. The CDR3: CATWEVGNSLAVEQHLLSQVSIGRIQHF.

This clone is deemed hyperexpanded. This chain joins TRGV9 and TRGJP. Germline V gene data show CDR1 as GITISATS and CDR2 as ISYDGTV (reference sequence). The CDR3 totals 17 residues. V lost 2 bases, J lost 4 bases, and 5 bases stayed unmatched. CDR3 in amino acids: CALWEARQELGKKIKVF. CDR3 sequence (DNA): TGTGCCTTGTGGGAGGCGAGACAAGAGTTGGGCAAAAAAATCAAGGTATTT.